This T cell receptor beta chain is from a study of blood T cell repertoires in COVID-19. Across the study: Sites in the United States, Italy and Spain provided acute and convalescent COVID-19 samples. From T cells, B-cell-depleted T cells, or PBMCs came the material, which was cDNA or gDNA.

Per the authors' pipeline: Using reference gene primer amplification, nucleated cell counts were estimated. TCRdb's copy holds only in-frame clones and misses some; the assay was immunoSEQ multiplex PCR. The V and J calls and clone size come from that table; D and trimming were worked out from the DNA. Of 130,000 to 150,000 clones in the sample, about 85% were seen once. The CDR3 is 15 residues long. Trimming took off 4 bases at V and 4 bases at J, with 17 bases between the two ends. Germline V gene data show CDR1 as MDHEN and CDR2 as SYDVKM. The sequenced sample was peripheral blood. The source is a human donor with acute or convalescent COVID-19. The donor label of this sample is uncertain. V usage is TRBV28 and J usage is TRBJ2-7; no reliable D call. In DNA form, the CDR3 reads TGTGCCAGCAGTTGGGCCGGTCAGCCTCGGTACGAGCAGTACTTC. Protein: CASSWAGQPRYEQYF.